Sequencing of this TCR beta chain was carried out in a study of shared clonotypes between healthy human individuals. Profiled with immunoSEQ multiplex PCR; TCRdb holds only in-frame clones, not every one. The sample has some 2 million clones, approximately 95% seen once. Germline CDR1 is MNHEY and CDR2 is SMNVEV (reference sequence). The CDR3 spans 16 residues. The V end lost 5 bases, the J end lost 10 bases, and 21 bases lay between the germline ends. Naive CD8 populations comprised CD45RO-negative cells positively selected for CCR7, excluding terminally differentiated effector memory CD45RA+ cells. The healthy adult donors were HIV-negative and reported no recent acute infections or vaccinations.

This chain connects TRBV27 to TRBJ1-6; TRBD1 is a possible D gene (6 bases). Specimen: naive CD8+ T cells sorted from blood. The receptor comes from a man between 18 and 35 years old in good health. CDR3 sequence reads: CASSQKGDKMNSPLHF. The CDR3 coding sequence is TGTGCCAGCAGTCAGAAAGGGGACAAGATGAACTCACCCCTCCACTTT.